This TCR beta chain stems from a study of a mutant IDH1 vaccine in newly diagnosed glioma. Overall study context: Of treated patients, approximately 62% were men and roughly 38% women, averaging roughly 37 years.

Regarding time point: baseline, week 1 (first vaccination visit). Treatment described: pre-vaccination baseline after standard-of-care therapy. The donors had new WHO grade 3 or 4 astrocytomas; these were IDH1-mutant and ATRX-lost. The method was immunoSEQ multiplex PCR; TCRdb's version includes in-frame clones alone and lacks a portion of them. The sample contains about 46,000 clones, around 86% of which appear only once. CDR1 and CDR2 (germline): SEHNR, FQNEAQ (reference sequence). There are 13 residues in the CDR3. Trimming took off 3 bases at V and 5 bases at J, with 10 bases between the two ends.

The clonotype was recovered from a man aged 40-55 years with glioma. The chain carries TRBV7-9 and TRBJ1-2, with D perhaps matching TRBD1 (5 bases). The sample here was PBMCs, taken from a glioma patient treated with radiotherapy, temozolomide or both. CDR3 loop: CASSLGRAYGYTF. CDR3 nucleotide sequence: TGTGCCAGCAGCTTGGGCAGGGCATATGGCTACACCTTC.